This T cell receptor (beta chain) was observed in a study of blood T cell repertoires in COVID-19. The CDR3 has 12 residues. Trimming pared 2 bases from V and 7 bases from J, leaving 6 bases between. TCRdb's table, derived via immunoSEQ multiplex PCR, lists solely in-frame clones and lacks some. This table holds about 200,000 clones, approximately 85% found once. The sequence was collected from a woman aged 70-85 years with active or convalescent COVID-19. The material sequenced was peripheral blood. The rearrangement uses TRBV12-3 or TRBV12-4 and TRBJ2-1; D is ambiguous. The CDR3 is CASSLWQNEQFF. The DNA of the CDR3 is TGTGCCAGCAGTTTATGGCAAAATGAGCAGTTCTTC.